This passage covers 25 T cell receptor beta chains from one sample sequenced in a study of cytomegalovirus exposure and HLA in healthy donors. The PCR used 60 Vbeta and 13 Jbeta primers. The protocol was immunoSEQ multiplex PCR, while the TCRdb copy is restricted to in-frame clones and leaves out a portion. The sample has 150,000 or so clones; roughly 70% are singletons. Material: PBMCs. Source of these receptors: a man aged 35-49 years in good health and CMV-seropositive.

This chain joins TRBV5-1 and TRBJ2-7; D may be TRBD2 (7 bases). V lost 4 bases, J lost 0 bases, and 14 bases lay in between. Germline CDR1 and CDR2: SGHRS and YFSETQ. The CDR3 length is 15 residues. CDR3 coding DNA: TGCGCCAGCAGCACGGACGGGGGGCGCTCCTACGAGCAGTACTTC. It is translated as CASSTDGGRSYEQYF.

The rearrangement uses TRBV19 and TRBJ2-1; weak D call: TRBD2 (5 bases). V gave up 7 bases and J gave up 7 bases, with 23 bases separating them. Germline V lookup: CDR1 LNHDA, CDR2 SQIVND (reference sequence). This CDR3 is built from 16 residues. The CDR3 reads CASKGTARLATNEQFF. The CDR3 nucleotides read TGTGCCAGTAAAGGTACGGCGAGGCTAGCCACGAATGAGCAGTTCTTC.

In its sample, this clone was seen once. J is TRBJ2-7 and V is TRBV4-2; TRBD2 aligns across 10 bases. Germline CDR1 reads LGHNA; CDR2 reads YNFKEQ. V shed 0 bases and J 0 bases; nucleotides not matched to a gene: 2. This CDR3 has 16 residues. The CDR3 DNA is TGTGCCAGCAGCCAAGAACTAGCGGGGAACTCCTACGAGCAGTACTTC. Translated, it gives CASSQELAGNSYEQYF.

In this sample, this clone turned up a few times. The chain combines TRBV6-5 with TRBJ2-7, with D unclear. Trimming took off 4 bases at V and 2 bases at J, with 18 bases between the two ends. CDR1 MNHEY and CDR2 SVGAGI come from the germline V gene. This CDR3 is built from 16 residues. The CDR3 DNA sequence: TGTGCCAGCAGTTGGCCGTGGCAAGTTCCCCCCTACGAGCAGTACTTC. Encoded protein: CASSWPWQVPPYEQYF.

The chain combines TRBV9 with TRBJ1-6; D is ambiguous. Germline CDR1 is SGDLS and CDR2 is YYNGEE. Trimming took off 3 bases at V and 5 bases at J, with 15 bases between the two ends. The CDR3 is 16 amino acids. The CDR3 loop reads CASSEDFLLDNSPLHF. The CDR3 DNA sequence: TGTGCCAGCAGCGAGGACTTTCTGTTGGATAATTCACCCCTCCACTTT.

V gene TRBV15 combines with J gene TRBJ2-7, with 7 bases fitting TRBD2. V shed 3 bases, J shed 5 bases, and the junction held 10 bases outside the gene matches. Germline assignment: CDR1 LNHNV and CDR2 YYDKDF (reference sequence). The CDR3 extends over 15 amino acids. For the CDR3, the DNA is TGTGCCACCAGCAGGGCGGGGGACCCCATCCACGAGCAGTACTTC. Encoded protein: CATSRAGDPIHEQYF.

The V gene is TRBV5-8, the J gene TRBJ1-5; D is perhaps TRBD1 (5 bases). The CDR3 runs to 14 residues. Per the germline V gene, CDR1 is SGHTS and CDR2 is YDEGEE. Trimming pared 0 bases from V and 5 bases from J, leaving 9 bases between. The CDR3 region is CASSLGQYYQPQHF. CDR3 nucleotide sequence: TGTGCCAGCAGCTTGGGACAGTATTATCAGCCCCAGCATTTT.

The chain is built from TRBV7-3 and TRBJ2-5; maybe TRBD2 (7 bases). CDR3 length equals 15 residues. V shed 3 bases and J shed 5 bases, with 16 bases lying between them. Germline-derived CDR1 and CDR2 are SGHTA and FQGTGA. The CDR3 here is CASSFLGGAGETQYF. The DNA for the CDR3 is TGTGCCAGCAGCTTCTTAGGGGGGGCCGGGGAGACCCAGTACTTC.

This clone appeared once. The chain recombines TRBV5-8 with TRBJ2-5; D gene uncertain. V was pared by 7 bases and J by 7 bases, with 8 bases between. This CDR3 comprises 10 residues. Germline V gives CDR1 SGHTS, CDR2 YDEGEE. CDR3 region: CASGVRTQYF. In DNA, the CDR3 is TGTGCCAGCGGAGTGAGGACCCAGTACTTC.

The J gene is TRBJ1-1, the V gene TRBV4-1, with D perhaps TRBD1 (5 bases). The V end lost 0 bases, the J end lost 6 bases, and 11 bases lay between the germline ends. Germline V gives CDR1 MGHRA, CDR2 YSYEKL. The CDR3 runs to 14 residues. The CDR3 here is CASSQDSRAPEAFF. DNA of the CDR3: TGCGCCAGCAGCCAAGATAGCAGGGCTCCTGAAGCTTTCTTT.

This clone was detected a few times. This chain uses TRBV5-1 with TRBJ1-4; possible D gene TRBD1, 6 bases. Per germline, CDR1 SGHRS and CDR2 YFSETQ. V was shortened by 0 bases and J by 10 bases, with 13 bases between the two germline ends. CDR3 length equals 14 residues. The CDR3: CASSLAQGGPKLFF. The CDR3 nucleotides read TGCGCCAGCAGCTTGGCCCAAGGGGGACCAAAACTGTTTTTT.

The chain carries TRBV4-3 and TRBJ2-2; 12 bases agree with TRBD1. CDR3 length equals 17 residues. Germline trimming cut 3 bases from V and 2 bases from J; bases unmatched to any gene: 4. Per germline, CDR1 LGHNA and CDR2 YSLEER. In DNA, the CDR3 is TGCGCCAGCAGCCAGGGGGGACAGGGGGCAAACACCGGGGAGCTGTTTTTT. Translating gives CASSQGGQGANTGELFF.

The chain recombines TRBV12-2 with TRBJ2-7; the table calls TRBD2, which could not be checked here. TRBV12-2 is given as a pseudogene. CDR3 length equals 14 residues. The CDR3 loop reads CASRPTSGVSEQYF. The DNA of the CDR3 is TGTGCAAGTCGCCCGACTAGCGGGGTCAGTGAGCAGTACTTC.

This clone was counted only a few times. This chain uses TRBV4-1 with TRBJ2-1, with 7 bases that match TRBD1. The germline CDR1 and CDR2 sequences are MGHRA and YSYEKL. The CDR3 runs 17 residues. The junction had 9 bases not matched to a gene; V was cut back by 0 bases and J by 4 bases. In DNA, the CDR3 is TGCGCCAGCAGCCAAGATGGACAAGGGGGCCTTTACAATGAGCAGTTCTTC. Its translation is CASSQDGQGGLYNEQFF.

V usage is TRBV6-1 and J usage is TRBJ2-3; D is unclear. V shed 8 bases and J shed 7 bases, with 16 bases lying between them. CDR1 and CDR2 from the germline V gene are MNHNS and SASEGT. The CDR3 consists of 13 residues. The CDR3 reads CASSQANSNTQYF. The CDR3 region has the DNA TGTGCCAGCTCCCAAGCCAACTCAAATACGCAGTATTTT.

The chain recombines TRBV4-2 with TRBJ2-5; 10 positions match TRBD2. V trimming: 0 bases; J trimming: 2 bases; junction bases outside the gene matches: 15. The CDR3 consists of 20 residues. CDR1 is LGHNA, CDR2 YNFKEQ, per germline. CDR3 residues: CASSQDGSSGGRSWQETQYF. CDR3 DNA: TGTGCCAGCAGCCAAGATGGCAGTAGCGGGGGGCGGAGTTGGCAAGAGACCCAGTACTTC.

The genes are TRBV7-2 and TRBJ2-1; possible D gene TRBD1, 6 bases. In germline, CDR1 is SGHTA, CDR2 FQGNSA. The CDR3 spans 13 residues. Trimming shortened V by 1 base and J by 15 bases, and 16 bases separated the two germline ends. For the CDR3, the DNA is TGTGCCAGCAGCTTAGAAGGGGCCAGAGGGGGGTTCTTC. This gives the protein CASSLEGARGGFF.

V gene TRBV19 combines with J gene TRBJ1-6; D call uncertain. The CDR3 spans 13 residues. Germline V gene data show CDR1 as LNHDA and CDR2 as SQIVND (reference sequence). Trimming removed 3 bases at V and 9 bases at J, with 9 bases between. This CDR3 reads CASSIMVASPLHF. DNA for the CDR3: TGTGCCAGTAGTATCATGGTGGCTTCACCCCTCCACTTT.

This chain connects TRBV4-3 to TRBJ1-1; D not certain. The germline V gene encodes CDR1 LGHNA and CDR2 YSLEER. The length of the CDR3 is 13 residues. V was clipped by 0 bases and J by 1 base, with 3 bases between them. DNA for the CDR3: TGCGCCAGCAGCCAAGATAGGAACACTGAAGCTTTCTTT. Encoded protein: CASSQDRNTEAFF.

This clone turned up a few times. The chain carries TRBV9 and TRBJ1-6; 7 nucleotides align to TRBD1. Looked up from germline, CDR1 is SGDLS and CDR2 is YYNGEE. The CDR3 extends over 15 amino acids. With V trimmed by 0 bases and J by 7 bases, 4 bases remained unmatched. The CDR3 bases are TGTGCCAGCAGCGTAGAGGGACAGAGCAATTCACCCCTCCACTTT. As protein: CASSVEGQSNSPLHF.

This clone appeared a few times. The rearrangement joins TRBV12-5 to TRBJ2-2; D gene uncertain. The germline CDR1 and CDR2 sequences are LGHNT and FRNRAP. The germline V and J ends were trimmed by 3 bases and 7 bases, with 9 bases remaining between them. This CDR3 has 13 residues. CDR3 residues: CASGLTVHGELFF. DNA of the CDR3: TGTGCTAGTGGTTTAACGGTCCACGGGGAGCTGTTTTTT.

V is TRBV5-4 and J is TRBJ2-3; 7 bases fit TRBD2. With 4 bases clipped from V and 1 base from J, the junction kept 6 bases outside the gene matches. Germline-derived CDR1 and CDR2 are SGHNT and YYREEE (reference sequence). The CDR3 totals 15 residues. The CDR3 sequence: CASSSGAAGTDTQYF. CDR3 DNA: TGTGCCAGCAGCAGCGGGGCAGCCGGCACAGATACGCAGTATTTT.

The gene calls are TRBV5-1 and TRBJ1-2; D unresolved. Trimming cost V 0 bases and J 2 bases, with 14 bases left between them. CDR3 length: 16 amino acids. The germline gives CDR1 SGHRS, CDR2 YFSETQ. CDR3 in DNA: TGCGCCAGCAGCTTGGAGGCAGTCCTAGGCAACTATGGCTACACCTTC. This codes for CASSLEAVLGNYGYTF.

The V call is TRBV27, the J call TRBJ1-5; D possibly corresponds to TRBD1 (6 bases). V shed 5 bases and J shed 5 bases, with 10 bases lying between them. The germline V gene encodes CDR1 MNHEY and CDR2 SMNVEV (reference sequence). The CDR3 totals 13 residues. The CDR3 spells CASSRQADQPQHF. For the CDR3, the DNA is TGTGCCAGCAGTAGACAGGCCGATCAGCCCCAGCATTTT.

The chain joins TRBV19 to TRBJ1-1; D may be TRBD1 (5 bases). Trimming took 5 bases from V and 2 from J, leaving 6 bases between them. Germline V gives CDR1 LNHDA, CDR2 SQIVND (reference sequence). This CDR3 region has 12 residues. The CDR3 reads CASSQGNTEAFF. Written as DNA, the CDR3 is TGTGCCAGTAGTCAGGGTAACACTGAAGCTTTCTTT. Supplemented by reference TRBV19 and TRBJ1-1, the full variable domain reads DGGITQSPKYLFRKEGQNVTLSCEQNLNHDAMYWYRQDPGQGLRLIYYSQIVNDFQKGDIAEGYSVSREKKESFPLTVTSAQKNPTAFYLCASSQGNTEAFFGQGTRLTVV.